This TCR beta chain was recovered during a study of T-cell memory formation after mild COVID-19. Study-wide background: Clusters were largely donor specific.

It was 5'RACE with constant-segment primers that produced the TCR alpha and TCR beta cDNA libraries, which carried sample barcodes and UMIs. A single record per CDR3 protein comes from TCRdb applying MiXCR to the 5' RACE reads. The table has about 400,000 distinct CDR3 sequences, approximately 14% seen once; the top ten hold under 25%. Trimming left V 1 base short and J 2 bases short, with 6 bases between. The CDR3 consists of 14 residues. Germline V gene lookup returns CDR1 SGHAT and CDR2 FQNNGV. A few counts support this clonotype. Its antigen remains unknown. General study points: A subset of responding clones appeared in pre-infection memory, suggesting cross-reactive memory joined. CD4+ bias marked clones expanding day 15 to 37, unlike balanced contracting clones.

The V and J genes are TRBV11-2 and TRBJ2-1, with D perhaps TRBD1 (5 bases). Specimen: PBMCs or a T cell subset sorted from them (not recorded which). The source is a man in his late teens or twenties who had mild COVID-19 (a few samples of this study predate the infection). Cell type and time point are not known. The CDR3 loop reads CASSLGQTYNEQFF. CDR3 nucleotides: TGTGCCAGCAGCTTAGGACAGACCTACAATGAGCAGTTCTTC.